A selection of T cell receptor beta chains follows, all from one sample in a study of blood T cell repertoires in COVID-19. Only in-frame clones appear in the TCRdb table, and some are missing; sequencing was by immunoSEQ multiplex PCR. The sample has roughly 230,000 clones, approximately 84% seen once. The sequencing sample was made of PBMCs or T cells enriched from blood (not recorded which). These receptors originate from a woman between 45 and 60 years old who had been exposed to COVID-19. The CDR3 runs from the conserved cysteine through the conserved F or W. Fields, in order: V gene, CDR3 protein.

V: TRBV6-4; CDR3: CASRGSAPPGNTIYF
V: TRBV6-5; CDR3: CASSQPEANYGYTF
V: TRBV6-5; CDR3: CASRADRRIAFF
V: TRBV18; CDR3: CASSPRNRGVYTEAFF
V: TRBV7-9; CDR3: CASSLLPSPLHF
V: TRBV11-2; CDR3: CASSSILGTDYTEAFF
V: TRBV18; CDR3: CASSPQQGRNTGELFF
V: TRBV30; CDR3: CAWSFGEREKLFF
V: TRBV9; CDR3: CASSSGVPDEQFF
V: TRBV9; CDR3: CASSAGNQPQHF
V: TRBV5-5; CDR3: CASSAWDRGLQETQYF
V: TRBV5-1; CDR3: CASSLAGATNEKLFF
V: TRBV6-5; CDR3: CASSSGGPYGYTF
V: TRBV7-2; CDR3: CASSPRGGTGANVLTF